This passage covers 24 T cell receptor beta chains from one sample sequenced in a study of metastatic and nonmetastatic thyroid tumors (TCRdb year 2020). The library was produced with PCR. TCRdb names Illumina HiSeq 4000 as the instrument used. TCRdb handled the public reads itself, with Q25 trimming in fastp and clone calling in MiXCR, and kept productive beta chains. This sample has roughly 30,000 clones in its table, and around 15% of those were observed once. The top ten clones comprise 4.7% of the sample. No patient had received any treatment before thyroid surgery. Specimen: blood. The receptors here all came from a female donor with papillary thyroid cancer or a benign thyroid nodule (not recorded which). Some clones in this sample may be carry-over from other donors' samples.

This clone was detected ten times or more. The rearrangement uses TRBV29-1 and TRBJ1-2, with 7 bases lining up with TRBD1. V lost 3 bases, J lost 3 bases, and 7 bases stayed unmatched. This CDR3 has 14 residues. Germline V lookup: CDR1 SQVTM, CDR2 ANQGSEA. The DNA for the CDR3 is TGCAGCGTTGAGGGCGGCGGGACAGACTATGGCTACACCTTC. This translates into CSVEGGGTDYGYTF. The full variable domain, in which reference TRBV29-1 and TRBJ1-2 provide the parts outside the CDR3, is SAVISQKPSRDICQRGTSLTIQCQVDSQVTMMFWYRQQPGQSLTLIATANQGSEATYESGFVIDKFPISRPNLTFSTLTVSNMSPEDSSIYLCSVEGGGTDYGYTFGSGTRLTVV.

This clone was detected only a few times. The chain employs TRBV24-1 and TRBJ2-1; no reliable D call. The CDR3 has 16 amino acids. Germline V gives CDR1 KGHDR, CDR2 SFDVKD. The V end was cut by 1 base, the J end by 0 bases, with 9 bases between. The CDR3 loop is CATSDFEAGSYNEQFF. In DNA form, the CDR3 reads TGTGCCACCAGTGATTTTGAGGCAGGCTCCTACAATGAGCAGTTCTTC.

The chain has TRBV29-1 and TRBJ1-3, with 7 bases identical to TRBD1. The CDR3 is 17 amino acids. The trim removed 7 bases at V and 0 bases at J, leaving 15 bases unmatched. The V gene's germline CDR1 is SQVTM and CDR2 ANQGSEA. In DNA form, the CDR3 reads TGCAGCGCAATCTCACAGAGGGACAGCGGCTCTGGAAACACCATATATTTT. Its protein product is CSAISQRDSGSGNTIYF.

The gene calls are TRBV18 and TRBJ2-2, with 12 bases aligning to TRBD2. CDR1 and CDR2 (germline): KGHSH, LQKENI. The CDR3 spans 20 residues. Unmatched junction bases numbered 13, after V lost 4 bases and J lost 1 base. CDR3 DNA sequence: TGTGCCAGCTCACGAGACGTCCTAGCGGGGGGGCTTTGGAACACCGGGGAGCTGTTTTTT. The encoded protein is CASSRDVLAGGLWNTGELFF.

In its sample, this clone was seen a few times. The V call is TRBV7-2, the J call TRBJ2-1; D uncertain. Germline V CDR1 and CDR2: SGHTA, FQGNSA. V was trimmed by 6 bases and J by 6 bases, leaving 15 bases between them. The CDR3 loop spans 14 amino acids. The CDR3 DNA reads TGTGCCAGCAGTCTTACCTGGCCGACCAATGAGCAGTTCTTC. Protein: CASSLTWPTNEQFF.

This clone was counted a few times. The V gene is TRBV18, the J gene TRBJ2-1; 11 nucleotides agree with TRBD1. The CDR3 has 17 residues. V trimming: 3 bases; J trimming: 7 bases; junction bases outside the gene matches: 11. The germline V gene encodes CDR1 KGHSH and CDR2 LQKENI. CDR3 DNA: TGTGCCAGCTCACCCAACCCCGGACAGGGGGCCAGGAATGAGCAGTTCTTC. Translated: CASSPNPGQGARNEQFF.

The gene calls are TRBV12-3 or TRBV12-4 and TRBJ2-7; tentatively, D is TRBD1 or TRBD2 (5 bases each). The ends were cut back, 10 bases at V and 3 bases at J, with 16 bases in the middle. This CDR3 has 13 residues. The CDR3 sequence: CANSPNGGYEQYF. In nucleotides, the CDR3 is TGTGCCAACAGCCCGAATGGGGGCTACGAGCAGTACTTC.

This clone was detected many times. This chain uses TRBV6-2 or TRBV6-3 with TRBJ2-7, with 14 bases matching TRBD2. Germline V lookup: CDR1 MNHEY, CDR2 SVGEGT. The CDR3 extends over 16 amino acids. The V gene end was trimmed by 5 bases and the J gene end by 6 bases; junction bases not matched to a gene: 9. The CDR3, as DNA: TGTGCCAGCAGTGTGGGACTAGCGGGGGCCCTTGTCGAGCAGTACTTC. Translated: CASSVGLAGALVEQYF.

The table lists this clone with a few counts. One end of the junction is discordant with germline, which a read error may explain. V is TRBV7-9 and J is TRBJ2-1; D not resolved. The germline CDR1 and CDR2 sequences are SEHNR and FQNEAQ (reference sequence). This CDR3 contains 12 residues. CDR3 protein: CASGVSYNEQFF. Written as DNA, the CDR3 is TGTGCCAGCGGAGTCTCCTACAATGAACAGTTCTTC.

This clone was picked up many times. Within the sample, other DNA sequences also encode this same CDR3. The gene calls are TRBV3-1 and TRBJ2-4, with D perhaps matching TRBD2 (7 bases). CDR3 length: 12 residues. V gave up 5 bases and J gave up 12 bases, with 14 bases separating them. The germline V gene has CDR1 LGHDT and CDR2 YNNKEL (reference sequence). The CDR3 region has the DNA TGTGCCAGCAGCACAGCAGGGGACTATCAGTACTTC. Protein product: CASSTAGDYQYF. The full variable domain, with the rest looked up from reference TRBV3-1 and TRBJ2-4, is DTAVSQTPKYLVTQMGNDKSIKCEQNLGHDTMYWYKQDSKKFLKIMFSYNNKELIINETVPNRFSPKSPDKAHLNLHINSLELGDSAVYFCASSTAGDYQYFGAGTRLSVL.

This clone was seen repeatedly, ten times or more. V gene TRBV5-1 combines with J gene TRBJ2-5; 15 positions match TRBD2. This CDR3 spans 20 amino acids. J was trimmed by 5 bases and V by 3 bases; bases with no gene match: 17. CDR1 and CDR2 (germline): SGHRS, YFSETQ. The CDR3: CASSYGAGLAGGSIAETQYF. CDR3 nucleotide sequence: TGCGCCAGCAGCTACGGAGCGGGACTAGCGGGGGGAAGTATCGCGGAGACCCAGTACTTC. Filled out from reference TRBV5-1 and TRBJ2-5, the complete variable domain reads KAGVTQTPRYLIKTRGQQVTLSCSPISGHRSVSWYQQTPGQGLQFLFEYFSETQRNKGNFPGRFSGRQFSNSRSEMNVSTLELGDSALYLCASSYGAGLAGGSIAETQYFGPGTRLLVL.

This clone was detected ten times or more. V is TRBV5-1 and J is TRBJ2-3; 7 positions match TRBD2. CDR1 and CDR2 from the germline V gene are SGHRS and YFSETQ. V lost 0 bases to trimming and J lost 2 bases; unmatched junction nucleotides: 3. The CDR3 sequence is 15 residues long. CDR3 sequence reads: CASSLAGGSTDTQYF. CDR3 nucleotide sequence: TGCGCCAGCAGCTTGGCGGGGGGATCCACAGATACGCAGTATTTT.

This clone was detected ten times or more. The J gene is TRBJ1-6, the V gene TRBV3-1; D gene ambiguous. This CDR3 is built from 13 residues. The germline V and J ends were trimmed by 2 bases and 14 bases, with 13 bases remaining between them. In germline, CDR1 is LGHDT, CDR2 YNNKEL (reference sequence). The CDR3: CASSQFVVASLHF. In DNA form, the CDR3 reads TGTGCCAGCAGCCAATTCGTCGTGGCGTCCCTCCACTTT.

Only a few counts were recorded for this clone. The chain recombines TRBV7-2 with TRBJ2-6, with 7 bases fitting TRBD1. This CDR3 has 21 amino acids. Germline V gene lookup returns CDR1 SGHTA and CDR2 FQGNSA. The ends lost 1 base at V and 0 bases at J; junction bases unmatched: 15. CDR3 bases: TGTGCCAGCAGCTTAGGGGGGTGGCGTCAGGGGGTTTTCTCTGGGGCCAACGTCCTGACTTTC. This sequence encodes CASSLGGWRQGVFSGANVLTF.

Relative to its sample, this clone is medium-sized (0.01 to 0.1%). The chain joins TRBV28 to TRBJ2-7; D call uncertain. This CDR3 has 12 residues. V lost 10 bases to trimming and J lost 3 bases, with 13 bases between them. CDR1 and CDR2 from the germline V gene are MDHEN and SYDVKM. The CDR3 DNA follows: TGTGCCACTTATACCGGCCACTACGAGCAGTACTTC. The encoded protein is CATYTGHYEQYF.

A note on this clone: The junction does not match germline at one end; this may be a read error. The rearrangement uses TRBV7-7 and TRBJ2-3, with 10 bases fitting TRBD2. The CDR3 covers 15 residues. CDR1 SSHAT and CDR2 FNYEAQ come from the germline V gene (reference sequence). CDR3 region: CASSRTSGPTDTQYF. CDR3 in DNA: TGTGCTAGCAGCCGGACTAGCGGCCCCACAGATACGCAGTATTTT.

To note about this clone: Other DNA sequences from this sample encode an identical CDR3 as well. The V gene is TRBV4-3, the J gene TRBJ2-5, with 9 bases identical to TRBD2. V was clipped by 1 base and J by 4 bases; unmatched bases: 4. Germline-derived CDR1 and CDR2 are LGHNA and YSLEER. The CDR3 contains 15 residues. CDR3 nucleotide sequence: TGCGCCAGCAGCCAAGGACAGCGGGGGGCAGAGACCCAGTACTTC. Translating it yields CASSQGQRGAETQYF.

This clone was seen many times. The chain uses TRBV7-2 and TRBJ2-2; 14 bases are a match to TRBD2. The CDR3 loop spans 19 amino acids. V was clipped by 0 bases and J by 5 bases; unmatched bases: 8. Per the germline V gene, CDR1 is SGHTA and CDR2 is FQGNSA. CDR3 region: CASSLARGLAGGWTGELFF. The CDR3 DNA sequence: TGTGCCAGCAGCTTAGCGCGTGGACTAGCGGGAGGATGGACCGGGGAGCTGTTTTTT.

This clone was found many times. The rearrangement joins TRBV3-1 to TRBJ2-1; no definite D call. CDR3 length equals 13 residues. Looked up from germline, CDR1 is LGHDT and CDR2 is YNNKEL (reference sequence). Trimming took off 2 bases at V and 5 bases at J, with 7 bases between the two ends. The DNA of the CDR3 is TGTGCCAGCAGCCAAATCACAAACAATGAGCAGTTCTTC. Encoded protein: CASSQITNNEQFF.

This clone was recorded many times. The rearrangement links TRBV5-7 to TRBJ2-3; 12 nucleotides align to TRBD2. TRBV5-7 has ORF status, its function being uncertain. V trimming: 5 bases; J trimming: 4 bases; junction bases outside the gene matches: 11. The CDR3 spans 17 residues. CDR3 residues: CASSSRSSGRAADTQYF. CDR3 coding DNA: TGTGCCAGCAGTTCTCGCTCTAGCGGGAGGGCCGCAGATACGCAGTATTTT.

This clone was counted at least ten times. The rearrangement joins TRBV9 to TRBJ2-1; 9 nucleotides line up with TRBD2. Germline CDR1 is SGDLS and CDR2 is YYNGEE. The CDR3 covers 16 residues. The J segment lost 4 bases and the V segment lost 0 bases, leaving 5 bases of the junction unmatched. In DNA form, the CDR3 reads TGTGCCAGCAGCGTAGCCCCAGCGGGGGGTTACAATGAGCAGTTCTTC. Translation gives CASSVAPAGGYNEQFF.

As DNA, the CDR3 is TGCGCCAGCAGCGTGGGACAGGGGGCCTTCACCGGGGAGCTGTTTTTT. Its translation: CASSVGQGAFTGELFF. The chain links TRBV5-1 to TRBJ2-2; 12 bases fit TRBD1. The CDR3 covers 16 residues. V lost 4 bases to trimming and J lost 4 bases; unmatched junction nucleotides: 5. Per germline, CDR1 SGHRS and CDR2 YFSETQ.

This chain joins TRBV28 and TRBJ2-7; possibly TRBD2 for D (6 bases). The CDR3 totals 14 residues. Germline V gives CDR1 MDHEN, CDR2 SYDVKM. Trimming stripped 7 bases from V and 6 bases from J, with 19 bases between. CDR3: CASIAFGRDSEQYF. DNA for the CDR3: TGTGCCAGCATTGCATTCGGACGGGACTCCGAGCAGTACTTC.

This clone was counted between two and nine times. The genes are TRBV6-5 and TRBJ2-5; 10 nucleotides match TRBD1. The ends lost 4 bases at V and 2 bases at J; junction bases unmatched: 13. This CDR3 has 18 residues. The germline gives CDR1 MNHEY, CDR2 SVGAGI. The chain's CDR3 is CASSSGTGVGQLQETQYF. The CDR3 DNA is TGTGCCAGCAGTTCCGGGACAGGGGTCGGCCAGCTACAAGAGACCCAGTACTTC.